This TCR beta chain is drawn from a study of graft-versus-host responses after intestinal transplantation (dated by TCRdb to about 2021). Background on the whole study: The transplants that recipients received were multivisceral, liver-intestinal, or isolated intestinal. Of the 20 to 30 intestinal transplant recipients enrolled in the cohort, one of whom was a retransplant, a few patients without pretransplant specimens were excluded. Samples from three later patients were sequenced in-house on an Illumina MiSeq with MiXCR processing rather than by the commercial service. A peak of at least 4% donor T cells among recipient peripheral blood mononuclear cells was the definition used for donor T cell macrochimerism. Every recipient was given anti-thymocyte globulin induction, followed by roughly 3 years of maintenance tacrolimus and steroids. To identify alloreactive clones, pre-transplant mixed lymphocyte reaction products were sequenced and then compared with unstimulated pre-transplant donor and recipient T cells. Bulk TCR-beta CDR3 sequencing was used to track graft-versus-host and host-versus-graft alloreactive T cell clones in the graft, circulation and bone marrow after intestinal transplantation. Here is what the overall study found, with its caveats: In the allografts of patients with donor T cell macrochimerism, GvH to HvG T cell clonal ratios were high. GvH clones were detected in recipient bone marrow, and some of these GvH clones were observed earlier in ileal mucosa or blood, consistent with an intestinal mucosal origin. Early after transplant, declines in HvG clones were associated with peak levels of circulating GvH clones. Conclusions were limited by the relatively low number and heterogeneity of intestinal transplant patients.

According to the germline V gene, CDR1 reads SGHRS and CDR2 reads YFSETQ. Between the V and J ends, shortened by 0 bases and 5 bases respectively, the junction contains 14 bases. Inclusive of the bounding cysteine and phenylalanine, the CDR3 is 15 residues long. Just CDR3 DNA is preserved here, 45 bases in frame from base 1. Taken with the paper, the label for time point translates to: cells obtained before transplantation from donor or recipient. CD3+CD4+ and CD3+CD8+ populations were FACS-sorted from unstimulated pre-transplant donor and recipient cells taken from spleen or lymph nodes. The method was the immunoSEQ multiplex PCR assay. In most patients, genomic DNA was isolated using the Qiagen DNeasy Blood and Tissue Kit and sent frozen to Adaptive Biotechnologies for TCR sequencing. For most patients, genomic DNA was subjected to high-throughput TCR-beta CDR3 sequencing by Adaptive Biotechnologies. As for the authors' bioinformatics: Adaptive's ImmunoSEQ software was the source of the TCR sequencing data for over 15 patients, while three other patients were processed with MiXCR and VDJtools. CD4 versus CD8 sorting errors were corrected by removing sequences found in both subsets at a frequency ratio below 5:1. CDR3 nucleotide sequences shared between donor and recipient were removed because the origin of such sequences could not be assigned. To be classed as alloreactive, a clone needed at least 2-fold expansion over unstimulated cells and a minimum CFSE-low frequency of 0.002% (template counts) or 0.001% (read counts). A clone was considered mappable if detected in the sequenced pre-transplant spleen, lymph node, or MLR CFSE-low populations of the donor or recipient. Cumulative frequency of alloreactive clones was calculated as a percentage of all sequences weighted by copy number. Imported from immuneACCESS, the table was reduced by TCRdb to in-frame sequences with V and J called. These copies leave out some clones; in studies compared against another copy, an unresolved V gene accounts for under half, and the cause of the remainder is not known. V, J and clone size are those of that table, while D and trimming were read from the DNA. The sample table lists some 100,000 clones, under 95% of them with a count of one. About 0.062% of the sample is in the top ten clones.

Comments on this clone: Its antigen is not yet known. There are no base qualities to consult, and no much larger clone falls within one base.

The sample was unstimulated CD8+ T cells sorted from spleen or lymph node cells, taken before transplant. The source of this sequence is a human donor who was the organ donor for an intestinal transplant. This chain joins TRBV5-1 to TRBJ1-2; TRBD1 is possibly the D segment (5 matching bases). The nucleotide sequence is TGCGCCAGCAGCTTGGCCGAGGCAGGGATATATGGCTACACCTTC. This sequence encodes CASSLAEAGIYGYTF. Extended through the reference TRBV5-1 and TRBJ1-2 proteins, this CDR3 yields the full variable domain: KAGVTQTPRYLIKTRGQQVTLSCSPISGHRSVSWYQQTPGQGLQFLFEYFSETQRNKGNFPGRFSGRQFSNSRSEMNVSTLELGDSALYLCASSLAEAGIYGYTFGSGTRLTVV.